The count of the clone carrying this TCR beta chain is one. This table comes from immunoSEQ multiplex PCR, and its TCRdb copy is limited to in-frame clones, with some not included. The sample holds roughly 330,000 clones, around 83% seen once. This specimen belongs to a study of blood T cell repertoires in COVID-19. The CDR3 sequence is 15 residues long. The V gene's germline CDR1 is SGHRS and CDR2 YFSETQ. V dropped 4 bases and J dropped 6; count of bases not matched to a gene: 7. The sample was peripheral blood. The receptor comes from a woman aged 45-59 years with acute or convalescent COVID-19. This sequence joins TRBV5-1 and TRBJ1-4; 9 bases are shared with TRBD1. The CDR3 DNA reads TGCGCCAGCAGCCTAACCCGGACAGGGGATGAAAAACTGTTTTTT. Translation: CASSLTRTGDEKLFF.